The subject of this entry is one T cell receptor (beta chain). The junction departs from germline at one end; a sequencing error may be responsible. Germline V gene sequence: CDR1 SGHAT, CDR2 FQNNGV. The CDR3 has 11 residues. Per the original data handling: Amplification of reference gene primers provided the estimated nucleated cell counts. Assay: immunoSEQ multiplex PCR; the TCRdb copy retains only in-frame clones and omits some. Clone size and V and J calls were adopted from that table, with D and trimming inferred from the DNA. In the table there are roughly 130,000 clones, roughly four fifths of which are singletons. The data stem from a study of blood T cell repertoires in COVID-19.

This receptor was taken from a woman in her forties or fifties with acute COVID-19. The chain has TRBV11-2 and TRBJ2-1; 9 bases align to TRBD2. Material for sequencing was PBMCs or T cells enriched from blood (not recorded which). The CDR3 here is CASSLDQREVF. DNA for the CDR3: TGTGCCAGCAGCTTAGATCAGCGGGAGGTCTTC.